This passage covers 27 T cell receptor beta chains from one sample sequenced in a study of cytomegalovirus exposure and HLA in healthy donors. Amplification used 60 Vbeta primers and 13 Jbeta primers. The repertoire was sequenced with immunoSEQ multiplex PCR; TCRdb's copy has only in-frame clones and lacks some. The data contain some 130,000 clones, less than 80% of them singletons. The specimen was PBMCs. The receptor set was obtained from a middle-aged man in good health and CMV-seropositive.

This chain uses TRBV5-1 with TRBJ2-3; 8 bases align to TRBD2. After removal of 1 base from V and 5 bases from J, the junction contained 9 bases not matched to a gene. The germline V gene has CDR1 SGHRS and CDR2 YFSETQ. CDR3 length: 16 amino acids. CDR3 protein: CASSLYNGRGGDTQYF. The CDR3 coding sequence is TGCGCCAGCAGCTTGTATAACGGGAGGGGAGGAGATACGCAGTATTTT.

The CDR3 region is CASSQVRGGAGVLLGYDNEQFF. Here the CDR3 DNA reads TGTGCCAGCAGCCAAGTAAGGGGAGGAGCGGGAGTATTGCTCGGTTACGACAATGAGCAGTTCTTC. The V gene is TRBV4-2, the J gene TRBJ2-1; 8 nucleotides align to TRBD2. This CDR3 has 22 residues. Losses at the gene ends were 1 base for V and 5 bases for J; bases not matched to a gene: 25. Germline V gene data show CDR1 as LGHNA and CDR2 as YNFKEQ.

The chain has TRBV6-1 and TRBJ1-2; maybe TRBD1 (5 bases). The CDR3 runs 16 residues. The germline gives CDR1 MNHNS, CDR2 SASEGT. V was clipped by 3 bases and J by 0 bases, with 14 bases between them. CDR3 nucleotide sequence: TGTGCCAGCAGTGACGGGGGTCCAGGGACTAACTATGGCTACACCTTC. Translation: CASSDGGPGTNYGYTF.

The rearrangement uses TRBV18 and TRBJ1-4; D is undetermined. The CDR3 runs 13 residues. Between the trimmed V and J ends, which lost 6 bases and 0 bases, there was a span of 5 bases. Germline lookup yields CDR1 KGHSH and CDR2 LQKENI. The CDR3 sequence: CASSSATNEKLFF. CDR3 nucleotide sequence: TGTGCCAGCTCGAGTGCAACTAATGAAAAACTGTTTTTT.

This chain links TRBV5-1 with TRBJ2-5; the D is unclear. Trimming pared 2 bases from V and 0 bases from J, leaving 5 bases between. CDR1 and CDR2 from the germline V gene are SGHRS and YFSETQ. The CDR3 covers 13 residues. The CDR3 loop reads CASSFLYQETQYF. CDR3 in DNA: TGCGCCAGCAGCTTCCTGTACCAAGAGACCCAGTACTTC.

The V and J genes are TRBV9 and TRBJ2-3; the D is unclear. CDR3 length: 12 amino acids. Trimming took off 2 bases at V and 6 bases at J, with 7 bases between the two ends. Germline V gene lookup returns CDR1 SGDLS and CDR2 YYNGEE. This CDR3 reads CASSVHRDTQYF. The CDR3 DNA follows: TGTGCCAGCAGCGTCCACCGGGATACGCAGTATTTT.

V gene TRBV7-9 combines with J gene TRBJ1-1; the match to TRBD1 covers 10 bases. This CDR3 has 14 amino acids. Looked up from germline, CDR1 is SEHNR and CDR2 is FQNEAQ (reference sequence). V lost 6 bases, J lost 5 bases, and 6 bases stayed unmatched. The CDR3 sequence: CASRHDRGLTEAFF. The CDR3 region has the DNA TGTGCCAGCAGACATGACAGGGGGCTTACTGAAGCTTTCTTT.

The rearrangement joins TRBV7-2 to TRBJ2-5; 7 bases line up with TRBD2. CDR1 and CDR2 from the germline V gene are SGHTA and FQGNSA. The CDR3 is 14 amino acids. J gave up 6 bases and V 5 bases, and 9 bases lay outside the gene matches. The CDR3 sequence is CASSPGTIGKTQYF. CDR3 in DNA: TGTGCCAGCAGCCCGGGGACTATCGGAAAGACCCAGTACTTC. Full variable domain (missing parts from reference TRBV7-2 and TRBJ2-5): GAGVSQSPSNKVTEKGKDVELRCDPISGHTALYWYRQSLGQGLEFLIYFQGNSAPDKSGLPSDRFSAERTGGSVSTLTIQRTQQEDSAVYLCASSPGTIGKTQYFGPGTRLLVL.

The genes are TRBV27 and TRBJ2-1, with 9 bases matching TRBD2. J gave up 3 bases and V 2 bases, and 2 bases lay outside the gene matches. This CDR3 is 15 amino acids long. CDR1 is MNHEY, CDR2 SMNVEV, per germline (reference sequence). In DNA form, the CDR3 reads TGTGCCAGCAGTTTAGCGGGAGGGGTCTACAATGAGCAGTTCTTC. As protein: CASSLAGGVYNEQFF.

The chain combines TRBV10-3 with TRBJ2-1; 13 nucleotides align to TRBD2. There are 16 residues in the CDR3. The ends lost 3 bases at V and 3 bases at J; junction bases unmatched: 2. Germline lookup yields CDR1 ENHRY and CDR2 SYGVKD. DNA of the CDR3: TGTGCCATCAGTGATAGGACTAGCGGGAGCTACAATGAGCAGTTCTTC. Translating gives CAISDRTSGSYNEQFF.

The chain uses TRBV6-6 and TRBJ2-7, with 7 positions matching TRBD1. Germline CDR1 is MNHNY and CDR2 is SVGAGI (reference sequence). Trimming cost V 3 bases and J 7 bases; bases outside gene matches: 9. This CDR3 has 14 amino acids. The CDR3 loop is CASSYEETGSEQYF. The CDR3 nucleotides are TGTGCCAGCAGTTATGAAGAGACAGGGAGTGAGCAGTACTTC.

The V and J genes are TRBV6-5 and TRBJ2-7, with 8 bases identical to TRBD2. The CDR3 contains 14 residues. With 10 bases clipped from V and 1 base from J, the junction kept 9 bases outside the gene matches. CDR1 and CDR2 from the germline V gene are MNHEY and SVGAGI. The CDR3 coding sequence is TGTGCCACTACTAGGACTAGCTTTTCCTACGAGCAGTACTTC. It specifies CATTRTSFSYEQYF.

The rearrangement joins TRBV28 to TRBJ2-2, with 10 bases lining up with TRBD2. V shed 10 bases, J shed 4 bases, and the junction held 3 bases outside the gene matches. In germline, CDR1 is MDHEN, CDR2 SYDVKM. The CDR3 has 13 amino acids. The CDR3 loop reads CANTSGITGELFF. The CDR3 bases are TGTGCCAACACTAGCGGGATCACCGGGGAGCTGTTTTTT.

The chain joins TRBV5-1 to TRBJ1-1; D might be TRBD1 (6 bases). V was trimmed by 4 bases and J by 0 bases, leaving 10 bases between them. Germline CDR1 and CDR2: SGHRS and YFSETQ. This CDR3 has 14 residues. The CDR3 region has the DNA TGCGCCAGCAGCGGAGGACAGTTGAACACTGAAGCTTTCTTT. This encodes CASSGGQLNTEAFF.

This rearrangement joins TRBV2 to TRBJ2-1; 9 bases fit TRBD2. Per the germline V gene, CDR1 is SNHLY and CDR2 is FYNNEI. The CDR3 has 14 amino acids. V shed 7 bases, J shed 5 bases, and the junction held 6 bases outside the gene matches. The CDR3 protein is CASKGREGDNEQFF. CDR3 nucleotides: TGTGCCAGCAAGGGGCGGGAGGGGGACAATGAGCAGTTCTTC.

The J gene is TRBJ2-5, the V gene TRBV9, with 9 bases aligning to TRBD1. V lost 1 base, J lost 5 bases, and 9 bases stayed unmatched. Germline CDR1 reads SGDLS; CDR2 reads YYNGEE. This CDR3 is built from 16 residues. The chain's CDR3 is CASSVTGQGPGETQYF. In DNA, the CDR3 is TGTGCCAGCAGCGTAACAGGACAGGGGCCTGGGGAGACCCAGTACTTC. Full variable domain (rest looked up from reference TRBV9 and TRBJ2-5): DSGVTQTPKHLITATGQRVTLRCSPRSGDLSVYWYQQSLDQGLQFLIQYYNGEERAKGNILERFSAQQFPDLHSELNLSSLELGDSALYFCASSVTGQGPGETQYFGPGTRLLVL.

The chain has TRBV4-2 and TRBJ2-3; no clear D gene. This CDR3 region has 15 residues. Looked up from germline, CDR1 is LGHNA and CDR2 is YNFKEQ. Trimming removed 0 bases at V and 4 bases at J, with 11 bases between. The CDR3 sequence is CASSQEYTGPDTQYF. The DNA for the CDR3 is TGTGCCAGCAGCCAAGAATATACGGGTCCAGATACGCAGTATTTT.

The sample holds a few counts of this clone. CDR3 nucleotides: TGTGCCATCACCGGGACATTTTACGAGCAGTACTTC. Its protein product is CAITGTFYEQYF. J is TRBJ2-7 and V is TRBV6-1; a possible D gene is TRBD1 (6 bases). Germline values: CDR1 MNHNS, CDR2 SASEGT. This CDR3 comprises 12 residues. Trimming shortened V by 10 bases and J by 4 bases, and 14 bases separated the two germline ends.

Worth noting for this clone: The junction departs from germline at one end; a sequencing error may be responsible. The identical CDR3 is also encoded by other nucleotide sequences in the sample. This sequence joins TRBV27 and TRBJ2-3; 9 nucleotides align to TRBD1. Germline V CDR1 and CDR2: MNHEY, SMNVEV (reference sequence). This CDR3 has 16 residues. In DNA, the CDR3 is TGTGCCAGCAGTCCCGGGCCGGGACAGGGAGGAGATACACAGTATTTT. The encoded protein is CASSPGPGQGGDTQYF.

CDR3 DNA sequence: TGTGCCAGCAGCCCGAGGACTAGCGGGATCCGGGGAGAGACCCAGTACTTC. It encodes CASSPRTSGIRGETQYF. V usage is TRBV5-6 and J usage is TRBJ2-5; 12 bases align to TRBD2. V was clipped by 4 bases and J by 4 bases; unmatched bases: 11. The V gene's germline CDR1 is SGHDT and CDR2 YYEEEE. The CDR3 spans 17 residues.

The chain uses TRBV6-6 and TRBJ1-1, with 8 bases identical to TRBD1. This CDR3 contains 14 residues. Trimming removed 2 bases from V and 7 bases from J; junction bases left unmatched: 6. Germline loops: CDR1 MNHNY, CDR2 SVGAGI (reference sequence). The CDR3 DNA follows: TGTGCCAGCAGTTACGGTTCGGGACAGGTTGAAGCTTTCTTT. This translates into CASSYGSGQVEAFF.

This clone appeared a single time. The CDR3 DNA follows: TGTGCCAGCAGCTATTGGGAGGGGGAGCAGTACTTC. It is translated as CASSYWEGEQYF. The rearrangement joins TRBV11-2 to TRBJ2-7; 7 nucleotides match TRBD2. The CDR3 length is 12 residues. V lost 4 bases and J lost 7; bases outside the gene matches: 4. CDR1 and CDR2 from the germline V gene are SGHAT and FQNNGV.

This clone came up a few times. The genes are TRBV18 and TRBJ2-3, with D possibly TRBD2 on 5 matching bases. Germline values: CDR1 KGHSH, CDR2 LQKENI. CDR3 length: 14 residues. V was pared by 3 bases and J by 2 bases, with 9 bases between. The CDR3 here is CASSPTTTTDTQYF. The CDR3 nucleotides read TGTGCCAGCTCACCGACTACCACCACAGATACGCAGTATTTT.

This clone occurred once. This chain uses TRBV7-6 with TRBJ2-6; D call uncertain. The CDR3 covers 15 residues. The germline V gene has CDR1 SGHVS and CDR2 FNYEAQ. Trimming removed 2 bases from V and 0 bases from J, with 5 bases in between. CDR3: CASSLFLSGANVLTF. As DNA, the CDR3 is TGTGCCAGCAGCTTATTTCTCTCTGGGGCCAACGTCCTGACTTTC.

V gene TRBV6-6 combines with J gene TRBJ2-5, with 7 bases matching TRBD1. Germline V lookup: CDR1 MNHNY, CDR2 SVGAGI (reference sequence). Germline trimming cut 7 bases from V and 2 bases from J; bases unmatched to any gene: 4. The CDR3 length is 13 residues. The CDR3 coding sequence is TGTGCCAGCAAACAGGGGTCTCAAGAGACCCAGTACTTC. Its protein product is CASKQGSQETQYF.

This chain connects TRBV5-3 to TRBJ1-1; 8 nucleotides align to TRBD1. TRBV5-3 is known as an ORF, though its function is uncertain. V lost 3 bases to trimming and J lost 0 bases; unmatched junction nucleotides: 7. This CDR3 spans 16 amino acids. This chain's CDR3 is CARSWAGGSVNTEAFF. The CDR3 DNA sequence: TGTGCCAGAAGCTGGGCAGGGGGCTCGGTGAACACTGAAGCTTTCTTT.

The chain joins TRBV6-6 to TRBJ2-5; 7 bases agree with TRBD1. CDR1 and CDR2 from the germline V gene are MNHNY and SVGAGI (reference sequence). The CDR3 spans 12 residues. CDR3 DNA: TGTGCGGTTTCCAGGGGGAAGGAGACCCAGTACTTC. Translated, it gives CAVSRGKETQYF.